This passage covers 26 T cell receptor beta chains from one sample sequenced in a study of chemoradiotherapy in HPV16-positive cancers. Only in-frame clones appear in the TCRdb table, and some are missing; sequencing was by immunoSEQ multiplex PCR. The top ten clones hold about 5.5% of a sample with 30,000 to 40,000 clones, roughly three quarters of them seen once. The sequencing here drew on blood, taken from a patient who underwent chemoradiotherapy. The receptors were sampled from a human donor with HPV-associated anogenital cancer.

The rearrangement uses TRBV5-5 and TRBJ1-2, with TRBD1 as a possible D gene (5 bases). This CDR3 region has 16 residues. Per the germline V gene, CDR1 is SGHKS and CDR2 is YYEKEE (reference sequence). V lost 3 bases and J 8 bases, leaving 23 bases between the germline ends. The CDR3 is CASSSGGLGQANGYTF. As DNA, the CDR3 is TGTGCCAGCAGCTCCGGTGGTCTGGGGCAGGCAAACGGCTACACCTTC.

The CDR3 region is CASSLSGLSTDTQYF. For the CDR3, the DNA is TGTGCCAGCAGTTTATCGGGACTTAGCACAGATACGCAGTATTTT. V usage is TRBV27 and J usage is TRBJ2-3, with a possible D match to TRBD2 (6 bases). This CDR3 contains 15 residues. Germline V CDR1 and CDR2: MNHEY, SMNVEV (reference sequence). V was trimmed by 0 bases and J by 0 bases, leaving 7 bases between them.

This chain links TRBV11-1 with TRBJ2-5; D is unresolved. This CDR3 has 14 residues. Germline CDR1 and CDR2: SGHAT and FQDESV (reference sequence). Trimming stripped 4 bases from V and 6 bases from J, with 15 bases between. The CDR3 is CASSSPPERKTQYF. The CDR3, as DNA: TGTGCCAGCAGCTCGCCCCCCGAGAGGAAGACCCAGTACTTC.

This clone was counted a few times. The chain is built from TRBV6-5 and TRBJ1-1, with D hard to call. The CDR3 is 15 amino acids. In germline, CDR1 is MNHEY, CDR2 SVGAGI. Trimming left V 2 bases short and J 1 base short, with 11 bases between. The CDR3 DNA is TGTGCCAGCAGTTACCAGGTAGAAGGGAACACTGAAGCTTTCTTT. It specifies CASSYQVEGNTEAFF.

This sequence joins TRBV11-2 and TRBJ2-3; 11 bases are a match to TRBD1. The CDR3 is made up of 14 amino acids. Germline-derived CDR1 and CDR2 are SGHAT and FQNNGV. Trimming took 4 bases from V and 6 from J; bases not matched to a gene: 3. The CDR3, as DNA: TGTGCCAGCAGCTCGGGACAGGGGGGGGATACGCAGTATTTT. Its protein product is CASSSGQGGDTQYF.

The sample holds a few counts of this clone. The CDR3 nucleotides are TGTGCCAGTAGTGTACAAGGGACGGATTCCCTGATTTATGGCTACACCTTC. Protein sequence: CASSVQGTDSLIYGYTF. This chain connects TRBV19 to TRBJ1-2, with D tentatively TRBD1 (5 bases). The V and J ends lost 5 bases and 5 bases respectively, with 24 bases between them. The CDR3 is 17 residues long. The germline CDR1 and CDR2 sequences are LNHDA and SQIVND (reference sequence).

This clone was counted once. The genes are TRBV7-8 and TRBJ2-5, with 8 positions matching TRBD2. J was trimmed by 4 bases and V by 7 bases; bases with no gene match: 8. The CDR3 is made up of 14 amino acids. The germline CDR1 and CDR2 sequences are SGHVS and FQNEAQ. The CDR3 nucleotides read TGTGCCAGCAACGTTGCGGGGGGAACAGAGACCCAGTACTTC. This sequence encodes CASNVAGGTETQYF.

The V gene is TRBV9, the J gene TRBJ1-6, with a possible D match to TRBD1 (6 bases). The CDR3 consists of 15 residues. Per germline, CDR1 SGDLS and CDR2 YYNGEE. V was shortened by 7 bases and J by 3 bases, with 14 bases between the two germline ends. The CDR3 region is CASGGAQDYNSPLHF. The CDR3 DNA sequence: TGTGCCAGCGGGGGGGCCCAGGACTATAATTCACCCCTCCACTTT.

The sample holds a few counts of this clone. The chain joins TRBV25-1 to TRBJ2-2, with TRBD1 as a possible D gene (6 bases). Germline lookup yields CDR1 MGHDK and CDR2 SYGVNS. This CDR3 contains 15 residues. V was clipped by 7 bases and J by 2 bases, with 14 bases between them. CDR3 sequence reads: CASKKGQLNTGELFF. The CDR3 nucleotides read TGTGCCAGCAAGAAAGGACAGCTCAACACCGGGGAGCTGTTTTTT.

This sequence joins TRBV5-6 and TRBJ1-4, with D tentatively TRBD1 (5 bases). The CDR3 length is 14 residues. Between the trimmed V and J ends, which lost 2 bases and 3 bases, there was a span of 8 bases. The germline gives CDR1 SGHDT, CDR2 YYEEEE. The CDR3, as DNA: TGTGCCAGCAGCTTAGGGGCTTCTAATGAAAAACTGTTTTTT. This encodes CASSLGASNEKLFF.

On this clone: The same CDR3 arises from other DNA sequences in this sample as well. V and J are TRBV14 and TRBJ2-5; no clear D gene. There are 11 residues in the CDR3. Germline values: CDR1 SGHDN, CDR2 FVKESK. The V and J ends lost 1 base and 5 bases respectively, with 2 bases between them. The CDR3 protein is CASSQVETQYF. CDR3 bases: TGTGCCAGCAGCCAAGTGGAGACCCAGTACTTC.

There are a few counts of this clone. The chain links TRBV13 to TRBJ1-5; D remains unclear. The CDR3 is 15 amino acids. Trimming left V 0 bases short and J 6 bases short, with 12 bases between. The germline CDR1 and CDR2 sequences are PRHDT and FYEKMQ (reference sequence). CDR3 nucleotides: TGTGCCAGCAGCTTAGGCCTGGGGTACGGTCAGCCCCAGCATTTT. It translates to CASSLGLGYGQPQHF.

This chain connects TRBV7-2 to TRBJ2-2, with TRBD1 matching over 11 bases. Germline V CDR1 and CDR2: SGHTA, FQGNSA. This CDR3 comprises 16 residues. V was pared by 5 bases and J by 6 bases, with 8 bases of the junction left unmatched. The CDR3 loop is CASSPSGTGGAGELFF. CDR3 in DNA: TGTGCCAGCAGCCCTAGTGGGACAGGGGGGGCCGGGGAGCTGTTTTTT.

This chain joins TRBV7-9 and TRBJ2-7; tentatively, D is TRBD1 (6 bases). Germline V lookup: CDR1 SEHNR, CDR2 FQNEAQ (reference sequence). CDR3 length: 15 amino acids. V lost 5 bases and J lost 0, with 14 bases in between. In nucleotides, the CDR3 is TGTGCCAGCAGCCCGGGACATACTAGCTCCTACGAGCAGTACTTC. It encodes CASSPGHTSSYEQYF.

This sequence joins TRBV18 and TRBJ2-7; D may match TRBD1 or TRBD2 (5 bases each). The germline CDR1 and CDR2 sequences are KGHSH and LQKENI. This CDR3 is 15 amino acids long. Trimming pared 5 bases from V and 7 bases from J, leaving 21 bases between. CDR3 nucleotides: TGTGCCAGCTCAGACTACCAGGGTGGGAACAGGGAGCAGTACTTC. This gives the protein CASSDYQGGNREQYF.

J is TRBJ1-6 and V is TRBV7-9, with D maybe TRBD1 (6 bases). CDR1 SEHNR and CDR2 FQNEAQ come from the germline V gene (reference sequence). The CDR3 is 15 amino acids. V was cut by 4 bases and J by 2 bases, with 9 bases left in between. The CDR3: CASSSGAAYNSPLHF. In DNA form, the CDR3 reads TGTGCCAGCAGCTCGGGGGCCGCCTATAATTCACCCCTCCACTTT.

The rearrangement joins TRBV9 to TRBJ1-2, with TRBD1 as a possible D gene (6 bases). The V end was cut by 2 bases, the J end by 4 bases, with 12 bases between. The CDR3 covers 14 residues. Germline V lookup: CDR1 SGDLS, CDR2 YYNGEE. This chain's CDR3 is CASSVATGPYGYTF. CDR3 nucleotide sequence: TGTGCCAGCAGCGTGGCGACAGGACCCTATGGCTACACCTTC. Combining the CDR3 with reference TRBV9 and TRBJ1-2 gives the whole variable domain DSGVTQTPKHLITATGQRVTLRCSPRSGDLSVYWYQQSLDQGLQFLIQYYNGEERAKGNILERFSAQQFPDLHSELNLSSLELGDSALYFCASSVATGPYGYTFGSGTRLTVV.

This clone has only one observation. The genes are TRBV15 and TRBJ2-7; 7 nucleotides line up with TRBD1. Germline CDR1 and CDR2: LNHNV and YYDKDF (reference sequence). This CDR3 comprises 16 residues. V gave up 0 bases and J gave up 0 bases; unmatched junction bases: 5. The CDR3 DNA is TGTGCCACCAGCAGAGAGAGGGCAGGGGGCTCCTACGAGCAGTACTTC. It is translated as CATSRERAGGSYEQYF.

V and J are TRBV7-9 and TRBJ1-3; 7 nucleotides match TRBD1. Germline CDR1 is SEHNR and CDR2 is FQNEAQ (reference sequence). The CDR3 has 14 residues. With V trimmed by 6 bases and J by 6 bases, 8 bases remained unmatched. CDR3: CASSSDRVENTIYF. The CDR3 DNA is TGTGCCAGCAGTTCTGACAGGGTTGAAAACACCATATATTTT.

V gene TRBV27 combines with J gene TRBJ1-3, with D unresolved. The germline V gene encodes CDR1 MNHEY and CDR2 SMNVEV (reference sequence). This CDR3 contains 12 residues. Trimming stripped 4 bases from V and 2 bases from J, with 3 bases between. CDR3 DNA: TGTGCCAGCAGTTCAACTGGAAACACCATATATTTT. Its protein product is CASSSTGNTIYF.

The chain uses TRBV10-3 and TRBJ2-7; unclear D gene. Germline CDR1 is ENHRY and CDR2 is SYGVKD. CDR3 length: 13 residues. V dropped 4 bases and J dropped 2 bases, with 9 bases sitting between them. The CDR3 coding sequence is TGTGCCATCAGTGGTACTGGGACCTACGAGCAGTACTTC. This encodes CAISGTGTYEQYF.

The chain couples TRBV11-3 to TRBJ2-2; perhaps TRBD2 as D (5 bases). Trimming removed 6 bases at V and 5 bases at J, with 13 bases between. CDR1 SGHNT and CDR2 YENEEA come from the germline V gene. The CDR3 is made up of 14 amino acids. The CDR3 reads CASSRRGLTGELFF. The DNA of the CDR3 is TGTGCCAGCAGTCGACGGGGATTAACCGGGGAGCTGTTTTTT.

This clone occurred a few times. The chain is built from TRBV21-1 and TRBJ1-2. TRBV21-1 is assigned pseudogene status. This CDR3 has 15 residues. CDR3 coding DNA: TGTGCCAGCAGCAAAGACGGGCGGAGGGTTCTTGGCTACACCTTC. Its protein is CASSKDGRRVLGYTF.

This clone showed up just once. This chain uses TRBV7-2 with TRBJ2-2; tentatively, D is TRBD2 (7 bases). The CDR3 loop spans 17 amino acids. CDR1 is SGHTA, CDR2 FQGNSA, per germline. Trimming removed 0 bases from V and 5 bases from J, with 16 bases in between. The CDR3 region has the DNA TGTGCCAGCAGCTTAGCCGGGGGGCATTTGGGGACCGGGGAGCTGTTTTTT. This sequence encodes CASSLAGGHLGTGELFF. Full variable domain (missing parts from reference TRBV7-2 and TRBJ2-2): GAGVSQSPSNKVTEKGKDVELRCDPISGHTALYWYRQSLGQGLEFLIYFQGNSAPDKSGLPSDRFSAERTGGSVSTLTIQRTQQEDSAVYLCASSLAGGHLGTGELFFGEGSRLTVL.

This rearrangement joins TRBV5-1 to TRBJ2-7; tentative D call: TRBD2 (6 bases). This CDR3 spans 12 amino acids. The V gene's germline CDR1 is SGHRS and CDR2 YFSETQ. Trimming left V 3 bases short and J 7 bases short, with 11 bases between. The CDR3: CASSSYRGEQYF. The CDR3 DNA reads TGCGCCAGCAGCTCGTACCGGGGGGAGCAGTACTTC.

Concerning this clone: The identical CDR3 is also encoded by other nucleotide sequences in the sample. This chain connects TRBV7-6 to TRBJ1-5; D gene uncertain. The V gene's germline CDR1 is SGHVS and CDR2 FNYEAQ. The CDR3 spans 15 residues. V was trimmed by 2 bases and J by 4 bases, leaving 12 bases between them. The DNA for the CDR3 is TGTGCCAGCAGCTTACAGTCGGGCCTAAATCAGCCCCAGCATTTT. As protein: CASSLQSGLNQPQHF.